What follows are 27 T cell receptor beta chains derived from one specimen sequenced in a study of OX40 agonist ivuxolimab in advanced cancers. The library was produced with the immunoSEQ multiplex PCR assay. TCRdb retrieved this table from immuneACCESS and kept in-frame rearrangements only. Not all clones are present; in checked studies, unresolved V genes account for under half, and no reason is known for the remainder. Here the sample has about 70,000 clones; over 85% occur a single time. The top ten constitute 0.85% to 1.2% of the sample. Source: CD4+ or CD8+ T cells sorted from blood, taken in a trial of the OX40 agonist ivuxolimab. The receptors come from an adult with an advanced solid tumor such as melanoma, head and neck, liver or kidney cancer.

The chain links TRBV21-1 to TRBJ2-7; the table calls TRBD1, which could not be checked here. TRBV21-1 is a pseudogene. CDR3 length: 14 amino acids. CDR3 in DNA: TGTGCCAGCAGCAAGTCACAGGCAGGCGAGGAGCAGTACTTC. This encodes CASSKSQAGEEQYF.

J is TRBJ1-3 and V is TRBV30; D is unresolved. The germline V and J ends were trimmed by 0 bases and 0 bases, with 9 bases remaining between them. Germline CDR1 reads GTSNPN; CDR2 reads SVGIG (reference sequence). This CDR3 region has 15 residues. DNA for the CDR3: TGTGCCTGGAGTGTACTATCAGCCTCTGGAAACACCATATATTTT. Translated: CAWSVLSASGNTIYF.

The rearrangement joins TRBV11-2 to TRBJ1-2; 10 bases are a match to TRBD1. Trimming took 3 bases from V and 8 from J; bases not matched to a gene: 6. CDR1 is SGHAT and CDR2 is FQNNGV in the germline V gene. This CDR3 has 14 amino acids. Here the CDR3 reads CASSLGQGYGGYTF. CDR3 nucleotides: TGTGCCAGCAGCTTGGGACAGGGGTATGGCGGCTACACCTTC.

The chain has TRBV19 and TRBJ2-1, with D maybe TRBD1 (6 bases). V gave up 0 bases and J gave up 5 bases, with 17 bases separating them. Germline V gene lookup returns CDR1 LNHDA and CDR2 SQIVND (reference sequence). The CDR3 length is 17 residues. CDR3 region: CASSIEHTGFRNNEQFF. CDR3 in DNA: TGTGCCAGTAGTATAGAACACACAGGGTTCCGGAACAATGAGCAGTTCTTC.

The rearrangement links TRBV4-1 to TRBJ1-3, with 8 positions matching TRBD1. V was pared by 3 bases and J by 7 bases, with 8 bases of the junction left unmatched. This CDR3 region has 15 residues. Germline CDR1 MGHRA, CDR2 YSYEKL. The CDR3 DNA follows: TGCGCCAGCAGCCAGCGGACAGGGTATCGGAACACCATATATTTT. Its protein product is CASSQRTGYRNTIYF.

The chain is built from TRBV5-1 and TRBJ1-4; TRBD1 matches 11 bases. CDR1 and CDR2 from the germline V gene are SGHRS and YFSETQ. This CDR3 has 15 amino acids. The V segment lost 2 bases and the J segment 7 bases; nucleotides outside the gene matches: 4. CDR3: CASSFWGQGGEKLFF. The CDR3 region has the DNA TGCGCCAGCAGCTTCTGGGGACAGGGGGGTGAAAAACTGTTTTTT.

The chain is built from TRBV30 and TRBJ2-7; a possible D gene is TRBD2 (7 bases). This CDR3 has 15 residues. Trimming left V 4 bases short and J 6 bases short, with 22 bases between. Germline-derived CDR1 and CDR2 are GTSNPN and SVGIG (reference sequence). The CDR3 loop is CAWKRSLLGGGEQYF. In DNA form, the CDR3 reads TGTGCCTGGAAACGGTCGCTCCTAGGGGGGGGCGAGCAGTACTTC.

This clone is medium-sized within its sample. The V call is TRBV10-3, the J call TRBJ1-6; TRBD1 agrees at 8 bases. The CDR3 is made up of 15 amino acids. Germline lookup yields CDR1 ENHRY and CDR2 SYGVKD. V lost 0 bases, J lost 5 bases, and 0 bases stayed unmatched. The CDR3: CAISESTGDNSPLHF. The CDR3 coding sequence is TGTGCCATCAGTGAGTCGACAGGGGATAATTCACCCCTCCACTTT.

This clone showed up just a few times. V and J are TRBV5-8 and TRBJ1-3; unclear D gene. The germline gives CDR1 SGHTS, CDR2 YDEGEE. V was trimmed by 4 bases and J by 0 bases, leaving 8 bases between them. The CDR3 is made up of 14 amino acids. The DNA of the CDR3 is TGTGCCAGCAGCCCCCGGCGCTCTGGAAACACCATATATTTT. Its protein product is CASSPRRSGNTIYF.

This clone has a single count. V and J are TRBV10-3 and TRBJ1-1; no firm D call. The germline CDR1 and CDR2 sequences are ENHRY and SYGVKD. The CDR3 loop spans 16 amino acids. The V gene lost 3 bases and the J gene lost 0 bases, with 14 bases spanning the gap. CDR3 loop: CAISEAGRPMNTEAFF. For the CDR3, the DNA is TGTGCCATCAGTGAAGCTGGGAGGCCCATGAACACTGAAGCTTTCTTT.

CDR3 sequence (DNA): TGCGCCAGCAGCTTGGGACTAGCGGTTCAAGAGACCCAGTACTTC. This codes for CASSLGLAVQETQYF. This chain uses TRBV5-1 with TRBJ2-5; 9 nucleotides align to TRBD2. CDR3 length: 15 amino acids. The ends lost 0 bases at V and 2 bases at J; junction bases unmatched: 2. Germline CDR1 SGHRS, CDR2 YFSETQ.

V gene TRBV10-3 combines with J gene TRBJ1-3; possibly TRBD1 for D (5 bases). The germline CDR1 and CDR2 sequences are ENHRY and SYGVKD. V was shortened by 3 bases and J by 0 bases, with 15 bases between the two germline ends. The CDR3 runs to 17 residues. For the CDR3, the DNA is TGTGCCATCAGTGATATTTGGGGGGTAAGCTCTGGAAACACCATATATTTT. This gives the protein CAISDIWGVSSGNTIYF.

V and J are TRBV4-1 and TRBJ2-2; 8 bases line up with TRBD2. After removal of 4 bases from V and 2 bases from J, the junction contained 3 bases not matched to a gene. This CDR3 contains 15 residues. The V gene's germline CDR1 is MGHRA and CDR2 YSYEKL. CDR3: CASSRTSGNTGELFF. The CDR3, as DNA: TGCGCCAGCAGCCGTACTAGCGGTAACACCGGGGAGCTGTTTTTT.

The chain is built from TRBV7-2 and TRBJ1-4; a possible D gene is TRBD1 (5 bases). CDR3 length: 13 amino acids. Trimming stripped 6 bases from V and 7 bases from J, with 12 bases between. Germline V gene sequence: CDR1 SGHTA, CDR2 FQGNSA. The CDR3 DNA reads as TGTGCCAGCAGTTCGACCGGGGGTGAAAAACTGTTTTTT. The encoded protein is CASSSTGGEKLFF. The whole variable domain, filled in from reference TRBV7-2 and TRBJ1-4, reads GAGVSQSPSNKVTEKGKDVELRCDPISGHTALYWYRQSLGQGLEFLIYFQGNSAPDKSGLPSDRFSAERTGGSVSTLTIQRTQQEDSAVYLCASSSTGGEKLFFGSGTQLSVL.

The chain links TRBV5-6 to TRBJ2-7; no clear D. The V end was cut by 0 bases, the J end by 4 bases, with 5 bases between. Germline CDR1 SGHDT, CDR2 YYEEEE. This CDR3 contains 12 residues. The DNA for the CDR3 is TGTGCCAGCAGCTTGGCCGCGTACGAGCAGTACTTC. Its translation is CASSLAAYEQYF. The whole variable domain, filled in from reference TRBV5-6 and TRBJ2-7, reads DAGVTQSPTHLIKTRGQQVTLRCSPKSGHDTVSWYQQALGQGPQFIFQYYEEEERQRGNFPDRFSGHQFPNYSSELNVNALLLGDSALYLCASSLAAYEQYFGPGTRLTVT.

This chain uses TRBV2 with TRBJ2-7; 7 bases map to TRBD2. In germline, CDR1 is SNHLY, CDR2 FYNNEI. V trimming: 1 base; J trimming: 4 bases; junction bases outside the gene matches: 7. The CDR3 extends over 15 amino acids. The CDR3 DNA sequence: TGTGCCAGCAGTGAAGGGTTAGCGGGCGCGTACGAGCAGTACTTC. Translated: CASSEGLAGAYEQYF.

This sequence joins TRBV5-1 and TRBJ2-5; maybe TRBD1 (7 bases). CDR3 length: 15 residues. The V end lost 2 bases, the J end lost 5 bases, and 16 bases lay between the germline ends. CDR1 and CDR2 from the germline V gene are SGHRS and YFSETQ. The CDR3 reads CASSFQNRGGETQYF. CDR3 bases: TGCGCCAGCAGCTTCCAAAACAGGGGAGGTGAGACCCAGTACTTC.

The chain recombines TRBV5-1 with TRBJ1-3; D unclear. Trimming stripped 4 bases from V and 2 bases from J, with 10 bases between. The CDR3 is made up of 14 amino acids. CDR1 and CDR2 from the germline V gene are SGHRS and YFSETQ. CDR3 loop: CASSPTDPGNTIYF. In DNA, the CDR3 is TGCGCCAGCAGCCCGACGGATCCTGGAAACACCATATATTTT.

The chain carries TRBV2 and TRBJ2-5; perhaps TRBD1 as D (6 bases). Between the trimmed V and J ends, which lost 5 bases and 5 bases, there was a span of 12 bases. Per the germline V gene, CDR1 is SNHLY and CDR2 is FYNNEI. The CDR3 length is 13 residues. Here the CDR3 DNA reads TGTGCCAGCAGTATACAGGGTGGGGAGACCCAGTACTTC. This gives the protein CASSIQGGETQYF.

The chain has TRBV25-1 and TRBJ1-2; 9 nucleotides agree with TRBD1. The CDR3 consists of 14 residues. Trimming removed 3 bases from V and 6 bases from J; junction bases left unmatched: 5. CDR1 is MGHDK, CDR2 SYGVNS, per germline. The CDR3, as DNA: TGTGCCAGCAGTGAGACAGGGGGGAAGGATGGCTACACCTTC. Amino acid sequence: CASSETGGKDGYTF.

The chain uses TRBV6-4 and TRBJ2-3, with TRBD2 matching over 8 bases. With 6 bases clipped from V and 2 bases from J, the junction kept 10 bases outside the gene matches. In germline, CDR1 is MRHNA, CDR2 SNTAGT. The CDR3 is 16 amino acids. CDR3 protein: CASRCDSGGHTDTQYF. The CDR3 bases are TGTGCCAGCAGGTGCGACAGCGGGGGACACACAGATACGCAGTATTTT.

The rearrangement uses TRBV11-3 and TRBJ1-6; D might be TRBD1 (5 bases). CDR3 length: 20 amino acids. Trimming cost V 5 bases and J 0 bases, with 23 bases left between them. Germline-derived CDR1 and CDR2 are SGHNT and YENEEA. CDR3 residues: CASSQDRDLAEFSYNSPLHF. The CDR3, as DNA: TGTGCCAGCAGCCAGGACCGGGACCTAGCTGAATTCTCCTATAATTCACCCCTCCACTTT.

The chain recombines TRBV6-6 with TRBJ1-2; D gene unclear. The CDR3 loop spans 13 amino acids. Germline CDR1 reads MNHNY; CDR2 reads SVGAGI (reference sequence). The germline V and J ends were trimmed by 5 bases and 4 bases, with 11 bases remaining between them. The CDR3 region is CASSEDGTYGYTF. CDR3 DNA sequence: TGTGCCAGCAGTGAGGACGGTACCTATGGCTACACCTTC.

The chain recombines TRBV5-4 with TRBJ1-2; maybe TRBD1 (6 bases). The CDR3 runs to 15 residues. Germline V CDR1 and CDR2: SGHNT, YYREEE (reference sequence). Trimming left V 0 bases short and J 4 bases short, with 13 bases between. In DNA, the CDR3 is TGTGCCAGCAGCTTGGGCGGGGGCGGTAGCTATGGCTACACCTTC. Encoded protein: CASSLGGGGSYGYTF.

For the CDR3, the DNA is TGTGCCATCAGGATGGCGGAGAACACAGATACGCAGTATTTT. Translating it yields CAIRMAENTDTQYF. The chain is built from TRBV10-3 and TRBJ2-3; D unresolved. The CDR3 loop spans 14 amino acids. The germline V gene encodes CDR1 ENHRY and CDR2 SYGVKD. Trimming took 6 bases from V and 2 from J, leaving 12 bases between them.

This sequence joins TRBV6-5 and TRBJ2-2; D is unclear. Deletions cut 8 bases from V and 7 bases from J, with 8 bases between. CDR1 and CDR2 (germline): MNHEY, SVGAGI. The CDR3 has 11 residues. CDR3 residues: CASEWFGELFF. The DNA for the CDR3 is TGTGCCAGCGAGTGGTTCGGGGAGCTGTTTTTT.

The genes are TRBV6-1 and TRBJ1-5; TRBD1 is a possible D gene (5 bases). The CDR3 has 13 amino acids. V lost 5 bases to trimming and J lost 9 bases, with 14 bases between them. CDR1 is MNHNS and CDR2 is SASEGT in the germline V gene. In DNA form, the CDR3 reads TGTGCCAGCAGTTTGACCCCAGGGCTGCCCCAGCATTTT. Protein: CASSLTPGLPQHF.